Sequencing of this T cell receptor (beta chain) was carried out in a study of blood T cell repertoires in COVID-19. This clone has a handful of counts. In Cohort 3, a recovered donor had either two negative PCRs, clearance, or symptom resolution. CDR1 and CDR2 (germline): MGHDK, SYGVNS. The CDR3 length is 13 residues. The V end lost 7 bases, the J end lost 1 base, and 10 bases lay between the germline ends. TCRdb's table, derived via immunoSEQ multiplex PCR, lists solely in-frame clones and lacks some. The sample records 150,000 to 200,000 clones, around 82% being singletons. The sequence came from a middle-aged man who had recovered from COVID-19. This sequence joins TRBV25-1 and TRBJ1-2; a weak D match, TRBD1 (6 bases). Specimen: PBMCs or T cells enriched from blood (not recorded which). The CDR3 DNA sequence: TGTGCCAGCAAACAGGGCGATAACTATGGCTACACCTTC. Translated: CASKQGDNYGYTF.